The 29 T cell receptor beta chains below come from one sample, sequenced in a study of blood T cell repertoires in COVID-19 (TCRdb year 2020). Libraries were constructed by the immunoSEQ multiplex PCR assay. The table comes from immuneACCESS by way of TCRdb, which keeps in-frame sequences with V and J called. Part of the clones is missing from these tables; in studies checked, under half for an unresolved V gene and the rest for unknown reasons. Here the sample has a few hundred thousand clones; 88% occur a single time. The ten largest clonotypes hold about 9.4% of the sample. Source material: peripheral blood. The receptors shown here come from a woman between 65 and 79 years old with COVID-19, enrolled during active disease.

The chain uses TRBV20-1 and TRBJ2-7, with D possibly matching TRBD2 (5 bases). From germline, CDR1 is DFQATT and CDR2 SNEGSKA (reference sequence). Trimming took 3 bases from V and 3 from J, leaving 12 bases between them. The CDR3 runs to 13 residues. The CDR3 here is CSASAAAYYEQYF. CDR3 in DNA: TGCAGTGCTAGTGCAGCGGCATACTACGAGCAGTACTTC.

CDR3 coding DNA: TGTGCCAGCAGCCAAGAAGGGGGCACGGGGGAAAAACTGTTTTTT. Encoded protein: CASSQEGGTGEKLFF. The chain joins TRBV14 to TRBJ1-4, with 7 bases matching TRBD1. CDR1 is SGHDN and CDR2 is FVKESK in the germline V gene. CDR3 length: 15 residues. Trimming took 0 bases from V and 8 from J; bases not matched to a gene: 6.

The CDR3 sequence: CATSRDRGATGELFF. In nucleotides, the CDR3 is TGTGCCACCAGCAGAGATCGGGGGGCCACCGGGGAGCTGTTTTTT. The chain couples TRBV15 to TRBJ2-2; D possibly corresponds to TRBD2 (7 bases). The length of the CDR3 is 15 residues. Trimming removed 0 bases at V and 4 bases at J, with 9 bases between. Germline V CDR1 and CDR2: LNHNV, YYDKDF (reference sequence).

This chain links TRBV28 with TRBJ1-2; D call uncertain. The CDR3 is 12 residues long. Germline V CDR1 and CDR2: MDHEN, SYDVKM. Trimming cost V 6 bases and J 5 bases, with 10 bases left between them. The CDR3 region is CASSNGGYGYTF. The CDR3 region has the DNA TGTGCCAGCAGCAATGGAGGGTATGGCTACACCTTC.

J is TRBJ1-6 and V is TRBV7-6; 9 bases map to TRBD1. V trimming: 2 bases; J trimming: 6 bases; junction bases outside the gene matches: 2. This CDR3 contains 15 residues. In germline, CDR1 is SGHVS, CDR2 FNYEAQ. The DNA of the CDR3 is TGTGCCAGCAGCTTATCGGGACAGGGTAATTCACCCCTCCACTTT. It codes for CASSLSGQGNSPLHF.

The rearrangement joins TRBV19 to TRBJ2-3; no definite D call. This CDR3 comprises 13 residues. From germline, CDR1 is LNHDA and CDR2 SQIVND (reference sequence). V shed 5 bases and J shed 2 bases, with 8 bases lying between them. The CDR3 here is CASSPSHTDTQYF. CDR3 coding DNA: TGTGCCAGTAGTCCCTCACACACAGATACGCAGTATTTT.

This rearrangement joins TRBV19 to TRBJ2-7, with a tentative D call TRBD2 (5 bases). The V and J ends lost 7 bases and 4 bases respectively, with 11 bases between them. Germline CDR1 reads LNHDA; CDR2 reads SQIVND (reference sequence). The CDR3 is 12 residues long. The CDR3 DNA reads TGTGCCAGTATGAGCTGGGAGTACGAGCAGTACTTC. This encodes CASMSWEYEQYF. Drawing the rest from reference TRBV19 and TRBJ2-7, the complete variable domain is DGGITQSPKYLFRKEGQNVTLSCEQNLNHDAMYWYRQDPGQGLRLIYYSQIVNDFQKGDIAEGYSVSREKKESFPLTVTSAQKNPTAFYLCASMSWEYEQYFGPGTRLTVT.

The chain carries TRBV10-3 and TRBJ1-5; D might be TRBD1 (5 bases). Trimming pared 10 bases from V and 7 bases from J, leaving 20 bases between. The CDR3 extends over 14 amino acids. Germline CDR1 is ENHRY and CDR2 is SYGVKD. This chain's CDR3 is CATTIERGSQPQHF. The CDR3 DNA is TGTGCCACTACCATCGAGCGGGGGAGCCAGCCCCAGCATTTT.

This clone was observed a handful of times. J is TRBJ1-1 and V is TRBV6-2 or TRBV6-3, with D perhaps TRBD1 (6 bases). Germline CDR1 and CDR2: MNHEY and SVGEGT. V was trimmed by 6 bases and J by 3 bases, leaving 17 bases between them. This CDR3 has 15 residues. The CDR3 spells CASSRGGAAHTEAFF. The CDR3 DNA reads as TGTGCCAGCAGCAGGGGAGGAGCTGCCCACACTGAAGCTTTCTTT.

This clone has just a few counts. The CDR3, as DNA: TGTGCCTGGATGGGCAAAATCAGGGAATTCCCCTTCCTTAAGAGCTACGAGCAGTACTTC. It yields the protein CAWMGKIREFPFLKSYEQYF. This chain links TRBV30 with TRBJ2-7, with D maybe TRBD1 (5 bases). The CDR3 length is 20 residues. V lost 4 bases and J lost 3, with 34 bases in between. Germline-derived CDR1 and CDR2 are GTSNPN and SVGIG (reference sequence).

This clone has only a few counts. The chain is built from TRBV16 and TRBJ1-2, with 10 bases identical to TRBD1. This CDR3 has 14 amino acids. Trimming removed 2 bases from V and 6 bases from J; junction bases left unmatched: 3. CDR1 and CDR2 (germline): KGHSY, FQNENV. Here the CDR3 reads CASSQPTGGHGYTF. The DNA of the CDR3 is TGTGCCAGCAGCCAACCGACAGGGGGCCATGGCTACACCTTC. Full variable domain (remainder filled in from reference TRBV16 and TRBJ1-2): GEEVAQTPKHLVRGEGQKAKLYCAPIKGHSYVFWYQQVLKNEFKFLISFQNENVFDETGMPKERFSAKCLPNSPCSLEIQATKLEDSAVYFCASSQPTGGHGYTFGSGTRLTVV.

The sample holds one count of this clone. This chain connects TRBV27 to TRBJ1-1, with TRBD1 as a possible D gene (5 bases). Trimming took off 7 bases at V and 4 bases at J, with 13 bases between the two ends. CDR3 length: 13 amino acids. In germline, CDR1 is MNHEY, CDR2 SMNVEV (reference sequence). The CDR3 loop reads CASNPGGGTEAFF. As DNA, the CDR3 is TGTGCCAGCAACCCCGGGGGGGGCACTGAAGCTTTCTTT.

CDR3 nucleotide sequence: TGTGCCAGCAGCCAAGATGGTACCAGGGAGAACACTGAAGCTTTCTTT. Translating gives CASSQDGTRENTEAFF. The rearrangement uses TRBV4-2 and TRBJ1-1, with a possible D match to TRBD1 (5 bases). The CDR3 is 16 amino acids. V was trimmed by 0 bases and J by 1 base, leaving 12 bases between them. Germline assignment: CDR1 LGHNA and CDR2 YNFKEQ.

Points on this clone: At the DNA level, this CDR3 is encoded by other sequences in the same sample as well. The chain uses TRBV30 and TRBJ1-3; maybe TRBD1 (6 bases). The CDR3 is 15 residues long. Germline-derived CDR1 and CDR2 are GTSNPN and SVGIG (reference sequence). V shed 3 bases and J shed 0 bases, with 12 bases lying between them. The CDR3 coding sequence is TGTGCCTGGAGGGACAGAGGTAGCTCTGGAAACACCATATATTTT. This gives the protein CAWRDRGSSGNTIYF. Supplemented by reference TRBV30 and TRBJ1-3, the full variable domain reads SQTIHQWPATLVQPVGSPLSLECTVEGTSNPNLYWYRQAAGRGLQLLFYSVGIGQISSEVPQNLSASRPQDRQFILSSKKLLLSDSGFYLCAWRDRGSSGNTIYFGEGSWLTVV.

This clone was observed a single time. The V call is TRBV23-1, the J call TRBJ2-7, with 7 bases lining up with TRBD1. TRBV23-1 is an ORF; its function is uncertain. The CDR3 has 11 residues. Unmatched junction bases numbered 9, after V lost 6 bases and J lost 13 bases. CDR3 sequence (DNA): TGCGCCAGCAGACGGACTGGGACAGCATACTTC. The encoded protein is CASRRTGTAYF.

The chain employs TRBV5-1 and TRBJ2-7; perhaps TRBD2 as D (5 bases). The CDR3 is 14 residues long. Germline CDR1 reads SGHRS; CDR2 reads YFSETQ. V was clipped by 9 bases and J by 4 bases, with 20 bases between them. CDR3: CANLRAAGDYEQYF. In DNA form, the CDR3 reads TGCGCCAACCTGCGGGCGGCTGGTGATTACGAGCAGTACTTC. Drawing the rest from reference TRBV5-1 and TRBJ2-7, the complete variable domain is KAGVTQTPRYLIKTRGQQVTLSCSPISGHRSVSWYQQTPGQGLQFLFEYFSETQRNKGNFPGRFSGRQFSNSRSEMNVSTLELGDSALYLCANLRAAGDYEQYFGPGTRLTVT.

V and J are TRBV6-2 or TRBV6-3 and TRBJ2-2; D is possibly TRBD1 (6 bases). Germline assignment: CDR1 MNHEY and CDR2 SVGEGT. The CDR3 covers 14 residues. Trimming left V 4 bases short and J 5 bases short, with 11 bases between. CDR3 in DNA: TGTGCCAGCAGTTCCCAAACAGGGACCGGGGAGCTGTTTTTT. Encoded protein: CASSSQTGTGELFF.

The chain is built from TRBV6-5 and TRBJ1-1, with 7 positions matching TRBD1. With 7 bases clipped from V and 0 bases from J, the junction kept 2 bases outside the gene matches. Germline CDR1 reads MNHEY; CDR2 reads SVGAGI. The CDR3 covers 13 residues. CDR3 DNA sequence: TGTGCCAGCATAGGGACAGTGAACACTGAAGCTTTCTTT. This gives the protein CASIGTVNTEAFF.

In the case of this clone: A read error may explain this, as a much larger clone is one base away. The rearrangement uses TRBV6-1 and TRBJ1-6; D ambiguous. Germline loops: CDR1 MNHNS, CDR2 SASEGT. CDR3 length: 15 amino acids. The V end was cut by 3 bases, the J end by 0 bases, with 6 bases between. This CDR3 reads CASSEKSSYNSPLHF. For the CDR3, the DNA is TGTGCCAGCAGTGAGAAGAGCTCCTATAATTCACCCCTCCACTTT.

CDR3 sequence reads: CASSQGGTGVDGDEQYF. Written as DNA, the CDR3 is TGTGCCAGCAGCCAAGGGGGGACAGGGGTTGATGGCGACGAGCAGTACTTC. The V gene is TRBV4-2, the J gene TRBJ2-7, with 10 bases fitting TRBD1. The CDR3 consists of 17 residues. CDR1 is LGHNA, CDR2 YNFKEQ, per germline. With V trimmed by 1 base and J by 5 bases, 11 bases remained unmatched.

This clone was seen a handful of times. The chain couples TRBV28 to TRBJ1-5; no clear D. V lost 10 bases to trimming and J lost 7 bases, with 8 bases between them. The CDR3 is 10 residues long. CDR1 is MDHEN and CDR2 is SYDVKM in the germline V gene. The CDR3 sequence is CAILRQPQHF. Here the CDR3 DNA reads TGTGCCATCCTCAGGCAGCCCCAGCATTTT.

This CDR3 is CASSMGLRTDTQYF. DNA of the CDR3: TGTGCCAGTAGTATGGGACTACGCACAGATACGCAGTATTTT. The gene calls are TRBV19 and TRBJ2-3; the match to TRBD2 covers 7 bases. The germline V gene has CDR1 LNHDA and CDR2 SQIVND (reference sequence). The CDR3 contains 14 residues. Trimming took 3 bases from V and 1 from J; bases not matched to a gene: 1.

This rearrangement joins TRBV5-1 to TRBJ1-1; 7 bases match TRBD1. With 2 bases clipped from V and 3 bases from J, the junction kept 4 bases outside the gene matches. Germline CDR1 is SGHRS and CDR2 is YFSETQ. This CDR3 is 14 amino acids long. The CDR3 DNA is TGCGCCAGCAGCTTAAGGGGGCGAGACACTGAAGCTTTCTTT. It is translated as CASSLRGRDTEAFF.

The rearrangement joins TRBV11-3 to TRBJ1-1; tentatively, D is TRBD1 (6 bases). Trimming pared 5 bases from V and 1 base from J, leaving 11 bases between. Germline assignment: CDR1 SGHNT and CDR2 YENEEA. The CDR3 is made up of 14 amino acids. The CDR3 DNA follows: TGTGCCAGCAGCCCGCAGACAGGGAACACTGAAGCTTTCTTT. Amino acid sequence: CASSPQTGNTEAFF.

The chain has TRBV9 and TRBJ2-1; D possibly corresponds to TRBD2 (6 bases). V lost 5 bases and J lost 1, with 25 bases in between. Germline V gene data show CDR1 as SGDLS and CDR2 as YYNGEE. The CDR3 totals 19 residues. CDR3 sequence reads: CASRPARVSGAGSYNEQFF. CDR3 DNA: TGTGCCAGCAGACCGGCCCGGGTGTCGGGAGCCGGTTCCTACAATGAGCAGTTCTTC.

The CDR3 spells CASSVVGEISGANVLTF. The CDR3 DNA reads TGTGCCAGCAGCGTAGTGGGAGAAATCTCTGGGGCCAACGTCCTGACTTTC. The chain has TRBV9 and TRBJ2-6; possibly TRBD2 for D (5 bases). V lost 0 bases to trimming and J lost 0 bases, with 10 bases between them. This CDR3 contains 17 residues. Germline CDR1 is SGDLS and CDR2 is YYNGEE.

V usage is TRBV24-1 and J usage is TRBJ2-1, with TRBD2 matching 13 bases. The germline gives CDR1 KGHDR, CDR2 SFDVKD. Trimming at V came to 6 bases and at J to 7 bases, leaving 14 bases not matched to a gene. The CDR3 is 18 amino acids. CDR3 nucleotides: TGTGCCACCAGTAATTCGGGACTAGCGGGATCGACAGGGAATGAGCAGTTCTTC. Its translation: CATSNSGLAGSTGNEQFF.

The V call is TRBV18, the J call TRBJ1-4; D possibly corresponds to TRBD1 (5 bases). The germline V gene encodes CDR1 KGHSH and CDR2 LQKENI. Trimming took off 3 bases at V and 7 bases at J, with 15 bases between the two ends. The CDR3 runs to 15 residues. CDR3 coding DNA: TGTGCCAGCTCACCCGCGGGGACGCTCGGTGAAAAACTGTTTTTT. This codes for CASSPAGTLGEKLFF.

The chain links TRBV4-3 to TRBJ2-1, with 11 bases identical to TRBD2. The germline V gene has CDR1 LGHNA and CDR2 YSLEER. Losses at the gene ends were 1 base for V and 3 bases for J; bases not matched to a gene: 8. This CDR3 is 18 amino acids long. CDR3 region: CASSQGVTSGSFYNEQFF. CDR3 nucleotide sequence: TGCGCCAGCAGCCAAGGGGTTACTAGCGGGAGTTTCTACAATGAGCAGTTCTTC.